This T cell receptor beta chain emerged from a study of cytomegalovirus exposure and HLA in healthy donors. PCR employed 60 Vbeta and 13 Jbeta primers. This table comes from immunoSEQ multiplex PCR, and its TCRdb copy is limited to in-frame clones, with some not included. The data show around 150,000 clones, roughly 74% seen once. The CDR3 is 13 residues long. The germline gives CDR1 SGHTS, CDR2 YDEGEE. Trimming took off 4 bases at V and 5 bases at J, with 12 bases between the two ends. The sample holds a few counts of this clone. This sequence originates from a man younger than 30 in good health and CMV-seropositive. The sequenced sample consisted of PBMCs. The V gene is TRBV5-8, the J gene TRBJ2-5; tentatively, D is TRBD1 (6 bases). The CDR3 DNA reads as TGTGCCAGCAGCGATAAGAGGGGGGAGACCCAGTACTTC. It codes for CASSDKRGETQYF.